This TCR beta chain was recovered during a study of control samples from healthy donors and cancer patients. TCRdb's copy holds only in-frame clones and misses some; the assay was immunoSEQ multiplex PCR. The sample has about 160,000 clones, about 93% seen once; the top ten hold about 4%. The CDR3 is 13 residues long. Germline assignment: CDR1 SGDLS and CDR2 YYNGEE. Trimming left V 0 bases short and J 5 bases short, with 8 bases between. This clone was seen a single time. The sequenced sample was blood. The chain couples TRBV9 to TRBJ1-1; no clear D. The clonotype was recovered from a woman aged 60-70 years in good health. CDR3: CASSVVPGTEAFF. CDR3 sequence (DNA): TGTGCCAGCAGCGTAGTCCCCGGGACTGAAGCTTTCTTT.